This TCR beta chain was identified in a study of shared clonotypes between healthy human individuals. Donation came from healthy HIV-negative adults that had no recent acute infections or vaccinations. Data came from immunoSEQ multiplex PCR; TCRdb stores just in-frame clones and leaves some out. The table records more than 1.2 million clones, about 98.5% of them present only once. The CDR3 totals 16 residues. CDR1 and CDR2 from the germline V gene are MNHEY and SMNVEV (reference sequence). The germline V and J ends were trimmed by 1 base and 3 bases, with 13 bases remaining between them. Study-level points and caveats: The generation probabilities recorded for non-shared clonotypes fell below those of clonotypes shared by all four donors.

A remark on this clone: Its specificity is unknown.

The clonotype originates from a man aged 25 to 45 in good health. The sequencing input was naive CD4+ T cells sorted from blood. Subset here: CD45RA+ positively selected. The chain is built from TRBV27 and TRBJ2-1; D not resolved. The CDR3 coding sequence is TGTGCCAGCAGTTTATATGCCCTAGAAGGCTACAATGAGCAGTTCTTC. Amino acid sequence: CASSLYALEGYNEQFF.